The 28 T cell receptor beta chains reported below all come from one sample, sequenced in a study of PD-1 blockade in classical Hodgkin lymphoma (dated by TCRdb to 2019 to 2021). The method was the immunoSEQ multiplex PCR assay. TCRdb obtained this table from immuneACCESS and retained in-frame rearrangements with V and J assigned. These tables miss some clones; where compared with another copy, unresolved V genes account for less than half of the shortfall, and the remainder is unexplained. This sample is represented by fewer than 75,000 clones; 70% to 90% of them were singletons. Clones ranked in the top ten supply around 5.4% of the sample. The time point label for this specimen denotes: cycle 2 day 1 (C2D1) of nivolumab. Every trial patient had relapsed after autologous stem cell transplantation, and cohorts A, B and C differed in prior brentuximab vedotin exposure. The sample here was peripheral blood mononuclear cells (PBMCs), taken before the second cycle of nivolumab. Receptors originate from a human donor with classical Hodgkin lymphoma.

This clone was seen once. V is TRBV6-1 and J is TRBJ1-2, with D possibly TRBD1 on 5 matching bases. V gave up 2 bases and J gave up 7 bases, with 17 bases separating them. The CDR3 length is 15 residues. The germline CDR1 and CDR2 sequences are MNHNS and SASEGT. The DNA of the CDR3 is TGTGCCAGCAGTGAATGGGAATCAAAGGGGAGTGGCTACACCTTC. Translating gives CASSEWESKGSGYTF.

The rearrangement uses TRBV10-2 and TRBJ1-6; TRBD1 matches 7 bases. From germline, CDR1 is WSHSY and CDR2 SAAADI. V lost 10 bases and J lost 0; bases outside the gene matches: 12. The CDR3 totals 17 residues. The CDR3 spells CATLNTGESSYNSPLHF. The CDR3 region has the DNA TGCGCCACCCTAAATACAGGGGAGAGCTCCTATAATTCACCCCTCCACTTT.

This clone was seen a few times. The chain employs TRBV9 and TRBJ1-1; D possibly corresponds to TRBD1 (5 bases). This CDR3 region has 15 residues. The germline V gene encodes CDR1 SGDLS and CDR2 YYNGEE. Trimming took 0 bases from V and 0 from J, leaving 9 bases between them. This CDR3 is CASSVAGQMNTEAFF. The DNA for the CDR3 is TGTGCCAGCAGCGTAGCCGGACAAATGAACACTGAAGCTTTCTTT.

CDR3 sequence: CASSLDLGGSTGELFF. CDR3 sequence (DNA): TGTGCCAGCAGCTTGGACTTAGGAGGGAGCACCGGGGAGCTGTTTTTT. The chain is built from TRBV5-6 and TRBJ2-2; tentatively, D is TRBD2 (6 bases). Germline V gene lookup returns CDR1 SGHDT and CDR2 YYEEEE. The CDR3 contains 16 residues. V lost 0 bases and J 4 bases, leaving 13 bases between the germline ends.

The CDR3 bases are TGTGCCAGCAGGGGCTCTATAGGGGAGACCCAGTACTTC. It encodes CASRGSIGETQYF. The chain joins TRBV6-5 to TRBJ2-5; D is unclear. Germline V gives CDR1 MNHEY, CDR2 SVGAGI. CDR3 length: 13 amino acids. Between the trimmed V and J ends, which lost 6 bases and 5 bases, there was a span of 13 bases.

V is TRBV7-6 and J is TRBJ1-1; 7 nucleotides align to TRBD1. The CDR3 totals 16 residues. Trimming removed 5 bases from V and 3 bases from J; junction bases left unmatched: 12. In germline, CDR1 is SGHVS, CDR2 FNYEAQ. The CDR3 region is CASSRTPQGGYTEAFF. As DNA, the CDR3 is TGTGCCAGCAGCCGAACGCCCCAGGGGGGGTACACTGAAGCTTTCTTT.

The chain employs TRBV10-2 and TRBJ2-5; 10 nucleotides agree with TRBD2. This CDR3 is built from 15 residues. V lost 2 bases to trimming and J lost 3 bases; unmatched junction nucleotides: 3. Germline values: CDR1 WSHSY, CDR2 SAAADI. This chain's CDR3 is CASSEPGLAKETQYF. The CDR3 DNA sequence: TGCGCCAGCAGTGAGCCGGGACTAGCGAAAGAGACCCAGTACTTC.

The chain employs TRBV5-1 and TRBJ1-5; TRBD1 agrees at 10 bases. J lost 6 bases, V lost 0 bases, and 3 bases had no gene match. The CDR3 runs 15 residues. The germline gives CDR1 SGHRS, CDR2 YFSETQ. The CDR3 loop is CASSLEGTGVQPQHF. The CDR3 DNA reads as TGCGCCAGCAGCTTGGAGGGGACAGGGGTTCAGCCCCAGCATTTT.

The J gene is TRBJ2-7, the V gene TRBV27; no firm D call. V lost 7 bases and J lost 2, with 21 bases in between. The CDR3 length is 16 residues. Germline V gene data show CDR1 as MNHEY and CDR2 as SMNVEV (reference sequence). The CDR3 reads CASTLGRRQTTYEQYF. The CDR3 DNA is TGTGCCAGCACCTTAGGTCGCCGGCAGACGACCTACGAGCAGTACTTC.

This clone was recorded once. This chain connects TRBV5-5 to TRBJ1-1, with D possibly TRBD1 on 6 matching bases. V lost 4 bases to trimming and J lost 5 bases, with 12 bases between them. The CDR3 runs 13 residues. Germline V gives CDR1 SGHKS, CDR2 YYEKEE (reference sequence). CDR3 DNA sequence: TGTGCCAGCAGCATAGGGGGAGGGACTGAAGCTTTCTTT. This translates into CASSIGGGTEAFF. Full variable domain (missing parts from reference TRBV5-5 and TRBJ1-1): DAGVTQSPTHLIKTRGQQVTLRCSPISGHKSVSWYQQVLGQGPQFIFQYYEKEERGRGNFPDRFSARQFPNYSSELNVNALLLGDSALYLCASSIGGGTEAFFGQGTRLTVV.

CDR3 sequence reads: CASRRRQGIYEQYF. CDR3 sequence (DNA): TGTGCCAGCAGAAGGCGCCAGGGGATCTACGAGCAGTACTTC. The rearrangement joins TRBV21-1 to TRBJ2-7; the table assigns TRBD1, which was not confirmed against the DNA. TRBV21-1 is termed a pseudogene. The CDR3 consists of 14 residues.

This chain uses TRBV2 with TRBJ1-1, with 7 bases identical to TRBD1. Germline V gene sequence: CDR1 SNHLY, CDR2 FYNNEI. The CDR3 extends over 10 amino acids. V gave up 9 bases and J gave up 6 bases; unmatched junction bases: 1. For the CDR3, the DNA is TGTGCCAGAGGGACAGCTGAAGCTTTCTTT. Residues: CARGTAEAFF.

The genes are TRBV7-7 and TRBJ2-5; possible D gene TRBD2, 6 bases. The germline V and J ends were trimmed by 4 bases and 1 base, with 13 bases remaining between them. Germline assignment: CDR1 SSHAT and CDR2 FNYEAQ (reference sequence). The CDR3 is made up of 15 amino acids. DNA of the CDR3: TGTGCCAGCAGCTCCTCCGGGACTGCCCAAGAGACCCAGTACTTC. Amino acids: CASSSSGTAQETQYF.

The sample holds one count of this clone. The same CDR3 arises from other DNA sequences in this sample as well. V usage is TRBV5-1 and J usage is TRBJ2-7; 10 bases are shared with TRBD2. The junction had 8 bases not matched to a gene; V was cut back by 4 bases and J by 4 bases. This CDR3 is built from 15 residues. CDR1 and CDR2 (germline): SGHRS, YFSETQ. The CDR3 DNA reads as TGCGCCAGCAGCCCGTCTAGCGGGGGACCTTACGAGCAGTACTTC. It codes for CASSPSSGGPYEQYF.

This clone has only a few counts. The chain joins TRBV11-2 to TRBJ1-6; 8 bases are a match to TRBD1. After removal of 5 bases from V and 7 bases from J, the junction contained 7 bases not matched to a gene. Germline assignment: CDR1 SGHAT and CDR2 FQNNGV. The CDR3 extends over 15 amino acids. The CDR3 DNA reads TGTGCCAGCAGCCCGTCGGGACAGGCGAATTCACCCCTCCACTTT. As protein: CASSPSGQANSPLHF. The entire variable domain, with the rest obtained from reference TRBV11-2 and TRBJ1-6, is as follows: EAGVAQSPRYKIIEKRQSVAFWCNPISGHATLYWYQQILGQGPKLLIQFQNNGVVDDSQLPKDRFSAERLKGVDSTLKIQPAKLEDSAVYLCASSPSGQANSPLHFGNGTRLTVT.

The rearrangement joins TRBV5-1 to TRBJ1-1; tentatively, D is TRBD1 (5 bases). The CDR3 loop spans 17 amino acids. Germline-derived CDR1 and CDR2 are SGHRS and YFSETQ. The V gene lost 1 base and the J gene lost 0 bases, with 16 bases spanning the gap. The chain's CDR3 is CASSLSPAGGMNTEAFF. CDR3 in DNA: TGCGCCAGCAGCTTGTCTCCCGCCGGGGGGATGAACACTGAAGCTTTCTTT.

The sample holds one count of this clone. The chain combines TRBV5-1 with TRBJ2-3, with a possible D match to TRBD2 (6 bases). The length of the CDR3 is 14 residues. Trimming took 7 bases from V and 0 from J, leaving 12 bases between them. Germline CDR1 is SGHRS and CDR2 is YFSETQ. CDR3 in DNA: TGCGCCAGCGGAGCTAGCGATAGCACAGATACGCAGTATTTT. Residues: CASGASDSTDTQYF.

V gene TRBV28 combines with J gene TRBJ2-1; the match to TRBD1 covers 8 bases. The junction had 8 bases not matched to a gene; V was cut back by 8 bases and J by 8 bases. Germline-derived CDR1 and CDR2 are MDHEN and SYDVKM. This CDR3 is 13 amino acids long. The CDR3 sequence: CASGQGGQDEQFF. CDR3 sequence (DNA): TGTGCCAGCGGACAGGGTGGGCAGGATGAGCAGTTCTTC.

The chain has TRBV5-1 and TRBJ2-2, with TRBD1 identical over 12 bases. CDR1 is SGHRS, CDR2 YFSETQ, per germline. This CDR3 has 16 amino acids. J lost 4 bases, V lost 4 bases, and 5 bases had no gene match. Here the CDR3 DNA reads TGCGCCAGCAGCCAGGGACAGGGGGCGTTCACCGGGGAGCTGTTTTTT. Translated: CASSQGQGAFTGELFF.

The chain employs TRBV2 and TRBJ2-5, with 7 nucleotides matching TRBD1. With 7 bases clipped from V and 2 bases from J, the junction kept 4 bases outside the gene matches. There are 13 residues in the CDR3. Germline V lookup: CDR1 SNHLY, CDR2 FYNNEI. In DNA form, the CDR3 reads TGTGCCAGCAAGGGGGCACGACAAGAGACCCAGTACTTC. The encoded protein is CASKGARQETQYF. The full variable domain, rest sourced from reference TRBV2 and TRBJ2-5, is EPEVTQTPSHQVTQMGQEVILRCVPISNHLYFYWYRQILGQKVEFLVSFYNNEISEKSEIFDDQFSVERPDGSNFTLKIRSTKLEDSAMYFCASKGARQETQYFGPGTRLLVL.

V is TRBV5-1 and J is TRBJ2-3, with TRBD1 identical over 9 bases. J was trimmed by 5 bases and V by 7 bases; bases with no gene match: 8. Germline CDR1 and CDR2: SGHRS and YFSETQ. The CDR3 has 14 residues. CDR3 residues: CASEPTGGEDTQYF. The CDR3 region has the DNA TGCGCCAGCGAACCGACAGGGGGTGAAGATACGCAGTATTTT.

The chain recombines TRBV7-6 with TRBJ2-6; D unresolved. V lost 1 base and J 0 bases, leaving 4 bases between the germline ends. The CDR3 length is 15 residues. Germline V gene sequence: CDR1 SGHVS, CDR2 FNYEAQ. Here the CDR3 reads CASSLGSSGANVLTF. Written as DNA, the CDR3 is TGTGCCAGCAGCTTAGGCAGCTCTGGGGCCAACGTCCTGACTTTC.

CDR3 residues: CASSESADYNEQFF. DNA for the CDR3: TGTGCCAGCAGTGAATCTGCAGACTACAATGAGCAGTTCTTC. The rearrangement uses TRBV25-1 and TRBJ2-1, with unresolved D. Between the trimmed V and J ends, which lost 1 base and 3 bases, there was a span of 7 bases. The CDR3 is made up of 14 amino acids. Germline CDR1 reads MGHDK; CDR2 reads SYGVNS.

For this clone: Other DNA sequences from this sample encode an identical CDR3 as well. This rearrangement joins TRBV5-1 to TRBJ1-3; D not certain. V dropped 1 base and J dropped 4 bases, with 6 bases sitting between them. Per the germline V gene, CDR1 is SGHRS and CDR2 is YFSETQ. The CDR3 has 13 amino acids. DNA for the CDR3: TGCGCCAGCAGCTTGTTAGGAGGAAACACCATATATTTT. Translating gives CASSLLGGNTIYF.

The chain employs TRBV19 and TRBJ2-7; no clear D. Germline V gene data show CDR1 as LNHDA and CDR2 as SQIVND (reference sequence). The CDR3 consists of 13 residues. V gave up 4 bases and J gave up 2 bases, with 9 bases separating them. The CDR3: CASSKGRTYEQYF. CDR3 in DNA: TGTGCCAGTAGTAAGGGCCGAACCTACGAGCAGTACTTC.

In regard to this clone: The same CDR3 also results from other DNA sequences found in this sample. The V call is TRBV5-1, the J call TRBJ2-5; D uncertain. Trimming left V 0 bases short and J 5 bases short, with 8 bases between. Germline CDR1 and CDR2: SGHRS and YFSETQ. This CDR3 contains 13 residues. CDR3 sequence (DNA): TGCGCCAGCAGCTTGGGTCTTCTTGAGACCCAGTACTTC. This codes for CASSLGLLETQYF.

The rearrangement links TRBV5-6 to TRBJ2-5; D possibly matches TRBD1 or TRBD2 (6 bases each). Germline V gene sequence: CDR1 SGHDT, CDR2 YYEEEE. This CDR3 is built from 15 residues. V lost 4 bases to trimming and J lost 2 bases, with 15 bases between them. The CDR3 region is CASSRGGGGQETQYF. DNA of the CDR3: TGTGCCAGCAGCCGGGGCGGAGGGGGACAAGAGACCCAGTACTTC.

V and J are TRBV5-1 and TRBJ1-5; no reliable D call. The ends were cut back, 4 bases at V and 4 bases at J, with 9 bases in the middle. CDR1 and CDR2 from the germline V gene are SGHRS and YFSETQ. The CDR3 is 13 residues long. The CDR3 coding sequence is TGCGCCAGCAGCCTCGACTTGAATCAGCCCCAGCATTTT. Translating gives CASSLDLNQPQHF.